The 14 T cell receptor beta chains in this list originate from one sample, sequenced in a study of T cell responses to AZD1222 COVID-19 vaccine. Generated by immunoSEQ multiplex PCR, the TCRdb table keeps only in-frame clones and is missing some. Of about 140,000 clones detected, about 92% appear once; the ten largest clones hold approximately 12%. The specimen comprised peripheral blood, sampled after recovery from COVID-19. The source is an adult who had recovered from COVID-19.

Here the CDR3 DNA reads TGTGCCAGCAGCCAGTTAGGGACTAGCGGAATCCAAGAGACCCAGTACTTC. This codes for CASSQLGTSGIQETQYF. The V and J genes are TRBV7-6 and TRBJ2-5; TRBD2 agrees at 11 bases. This CDR3 has 17 residues. J lost 1 base, V lost 5 bases, and 9 bases had no gene match. In germline, CDR1 is SGHVS, CDR2 FNYEAQ.

J is TRBJ2-7 and V is TRBV5-1, with no clear D. The CDR3 sequence is 11 residues long. The germline CDR1 and CDR2 sequences are SGHRS and YFSETQ. Trimming left V 0 bases short and J 4 bases short, with 2 bases between. The CDR3 sequence is CASSLAYEQYF. The CDR3 bases are TGCGCCAGCAGCTTGGCTTACGAGCAGTACTTC.

The chain couples TRBV2 to TRBJ1-1; D uncertain. Germline loops: CDR1 SNHLY, CDR2 FYNNEI. CDR3 length: 12 amino acids. Between the trimmed V and J ends, which lost 1 base and 3 bases, there was a span of 3 bases. CDR3 amino acids: CASSEEDTEAFF. The CDR3, as DNA: TGTGCCAGCAGTGAAGAGGACACTGAAGCTTTCTTT.

This chain joins TRBV30 and TRBJ1-1; tentatively, D is TRBD1 (5 bases). This CDR3 has 12 residues. The V and J ends lost 2 bases and 7 bases respectively, with 11 bases between them. The germline V gene encodes CDR1 GTSNPN and CDR2 SVGIG (reference sequence). In DNA, the CDR3 is TGTGCCTGGAGTTCGGGGGTGAGTGAAGCTTTCTTT. Protein product: CAWSSGVSEAFF. The full variable domain, completed using reference TRBV30 and TRBJ1-1, is SQTIHQWPATLVQPVGSPLSLECTVEGTSNPNLYWYRQAAGRGLQLLFYSVGIGQISSEVPQNLSASRPQDRQFILSSKKLLLSDSGFYLCAWSSGVSEAFFGQGTRLTVV.

The chain uses TRBV9 and TRBJ2-2; no clear D. CDR1 is SGDLS, CDR2 YYNGEE, per germline. This CDR3 is 15 amino acids long. The germline V and J ends were trimmed by 4 bases and 1 base, with 11 bases remaining between them. CDR3 sequence reads: CASSPTRQNTGELFF. DNA for the CDR3: TGTGCCAGCAGCCCTACCCGACAGAACACCGGGGAGCTGTTTTTT.

This sequence joins TRBV10-2 and TRBJ1-5, with 7 bases matching TRBD1. Germline values: CDR1 WSHSY, CDR2 SAAADI. CDR3 length equals 15 residues. J was trimmed by 4 bases and V by 2 bases; bases with no gene match: 5. CDR3 amino acids: CASSEGGGRNQPQHF. The CDR3 nucleotides are TGCGCCAGCAGTGAGGGAGGGGGCAGGAATCAGCCCCAGCATTTT.

This sequence joins TRBV29-1 and TRBJ2-7; TRBD2 matches 11 bases. The CDR3 length is 14 residues. CDR1 is SQVTM, CDR2 ANQGSEA, per germline. The ends lost 7 bases at V and 1 base at J; junction bases unmatched: 6. Here the CDR3 reads CSAGTSGDSYEQYF. For the CDR3, the DNA is TGCAGCGCAGGGACTAGCGGAGATTCCTACGAGCAGTACTTC.

V gene TRBV21-1 combines with J gene TRBJ2-5; the table's TRBD2 call for D was not verified on the DNA. TRBV21-1 is annotated as a pseudogene. The CDR3 sequence is 16 residues long. The DNA of the CDR3 is TGTGCCAGCAGCCCTCGGGGAGCGGAGTACCAAGAGACCCAGTACTTC. This translates into CASSPRGAEYQETQYF.

The chain has TRBV2 and TRBJ1-6; D unresolved. The CDR3 contains 14 residues. Between the trimmed V and J ends, which lost 2 bases and 4 bases, there was a span of 6 bases. CDR1 and CDR2 (germline): SNHLY, FYNNEI. The CDR3 loop reads CASSEKSYNSPLHF. The CDR3 nucleotides are TGTGCCAGCAGTGAAAAATCATATAATTCACCCCTCCACTTT.

The chain recombines TRBV19 with TRBJ1-4, with D hard to call. Germline CDR1 is LNHDA and CDR2 is SQIVND (reference sequence). This CDR3 has 13 residues. Trimming removed 3 bases at V and 8 bases at J, with 10 bases between. This CDR3 is CASSMRRLEKLFF. As DNA, the CDR3 is TGTGCCAGTAGTATGCGCAGACTAGAAAAACTGTTTTTT.

The gene calls are TRBV18 and TRBJ2-7; D might be TRBD1 or TRBD2, each matching 5 bases. V lost 4 bases and J lost 3, with 10 bases in between. The CDR3 consists of 13 residues. CDR1 and CDR2 (germline): KGHSH, LQKENI. The CDR3, as DNA: TGTGCCAGCTCACTGGGGACGGGCTACGAGCAGTACTTC. Translating it yields CASSLGTGYEQYF.

The chain combines TRBV7-9 with TRBJ2-5; D uncertain. From germline, CDR1 is SEHNR and CDR2 FQNEAQ (reference sequence). V dropped 1 base and J dropped 9 bases, with 21 bases sitting between them. CDR3 length: 16 residues. Written as DNA, the CDR3 is TGTGCCAGCAGCTTAGTAGGAGAGTCGGTCCGGGTTGCCCAGTACTTC. Protein product: CASSLVGESVRVAQYF.

The genes are TRBV19 and TRBJ2-1, with D perhaps TRBD2 (5 bases). Deletions cut 7 bases from V and 8 bases from J, with 21 bases between. Germline CDR1 LNHDA, CDR2 SQIVND (reference sequence). The CDR3 runs to 15 residues. CDR3 amino acids: CASTPFREGRDEQFF. The CDR3 coding sequence is TGTGCCAGTACCCCTTTCCGGGAAGGACGCGATGAGCAGTTCTTC.

The V call is TRBV28, the J call TRBJ2-3; the match to TRBD2 covers 7 bases. The V gene end was trimmed by 10 bases and the J gene end by 4 bases; junction bases not matched to a gene: 8. The CDR3 is made up of 13 amino acids. Germline V gene sequence: CDR1 MDHEN, CDR2 SYDVKM. The CDR3 loop reads CATWRELADTQYF. The CDR3 DNA is TGTGCCACCTGGCGGGAGTTGGCAGATACGCAGTATTTT.